The next 8 T cell receptor beta chains were all read from a single sample in a study of blood T cell repertoires in COVID-19. The repertoire was sequenced with immunoSEQ multiplex PCR; TCRdb's copy has only in-frame clones and lacks some. The sample records about 300,000 clones, roughly 86% being singletons. Material: peripheral blood. The receptors were gathered from a woman aged 50 to 60 with acute or convalescent COVID-19.

The J gene is TRBJ2-1, the V gene TRBV19, with 8 bases fitting TRBD1. V was clipped by 7 bases and J by 1 base; unmatched bases: 12. The CDR3 has 17 amino acids. In germline, CDR1 is LNHDA, CDR2 SQIVND (reference sequence). The CDR3 nucleotides read TGTGCCAGTACCAGGGGGCAGGGGGCAAGATCCTACAATGAGCAGTTCTTC. It specifies CASTRGQGARSYNEQFF.

The chain employs TRBV2 and TRBJ1-4; D call uncertain. Trimming shortened V by 7 bases and J by 3 bases, and 9 bases separated the two germline ends. The CDR3 has 13 amino acids. The germline V gene has CDR1 SNHLY and CDR2 FYNNEI. The CDR3 DNA sequence: TGTGCCAGCATCACTCCCTCTAATGAAAAACTGTTTTTT. Translation: CASITPSNEKLFF. Full variable domain (rest looked up from reference TRBV2 and TRBJ1-4): EPEVTQTPSHQVTQMGQEVILRCVPISNHLYFYWYRQILGQKVEFLVSFYNNEISEKSEIFDDQFSVERPDGSNFTLKIRSTKLEDSAMYFCASITPSNEKLFFGSGTQLSVL.

This chain connects TRBV5-4 to TRBJ1-6; no clear D gene. Trimming took off 1 base at V and 6 bases at J, with 11 bases between the two ends. Germline V gene lookup returns CDR1 SGHNT and CDR2 YYREEE (reference sequence). The CDR3 has 15 residues. CDR3 DNA: TGTGCCAGCAGCTTGTCGTATGGAGCTAATTCACCCCTCCACTTT. Translated, it gives CASSLSYGANSPLHF.

This clone is a singleton in its sample. The chain joins TRBV9 to TRBJ2-7, with 7 bases identical to TRBD1. The germline gives CDR1 SGDLS, CDR2 YYNGEE. Trimming cost V 0 bases and J 3 bases; bases outside gene matches: 6. This CDR3 has 15 amino acids. CDR3 loop: CASSVAIGQVYEQYF. The CDR3 nucleotides are TGTGCCAGCAGCGTAGCTATCGGACAGGTCTACGAGCAGTACTTC.

This clone was seen a single time. The J gene is TRBJ2-2, the V gene TRBV5-1, with TRBD2 identical over 7 bases. Germline V CDR1 and CDR2: SGHRS, YFSETQ. This CDR3 region has 15 residues. After removal of 4 bases from V and 5 bases from J, the junction contained 8 bases not matched to a gene. CDR3 amino acids: CASSLLGEGTGELFF. In DNA, the CDR3 is TGCGCCAGCAGCCTCCTGGGGGAGGGGACCGGGGAGCTGTTTTTT.

CDR3 protein: CASSGQGFQETQYF. As DNA, the CDR3 is TGCGCCAGCAGCGGACAGGGCTTTCAAGAGACCCAGTACTTC. The chain carries TRBV5-1 and TRBJ2-5; TRBD1 aligns across 8 bases. J was trimmed by 2 bases and V by 4 bases; bases with no gene match: 4. The CDR3 is made up of 14 amino acids. Germline-derived CDR1 and CDR2 are SGHRS and YFSETQ.

The chain couples TRBV9 to TRBJ1-3, with unresolved D. CDR1 and CDR2 (germline): SGDLS, YYNGEE. Trimming removed 0 bases from V and 3 bases from J, with 7 bases in between. The CDR3 extends over 14 amino acids. CDR3 protein: CASSVVRDGNTIYF. The CDR3 nucleotides read TGTGCCAGCAGCGTAGTACGGGATGGAAACACCATATATTTT.

V and J are TRBV29-1 and TRBJ2-2; tentative D call: TRBD1 (5 bases). Germline assignment: CDR1 SQVTM and CDR2 ANQGSEA. The CDR3 sequence is 14 residues long. V lost 1 base to trimming and J lost 4 bases, with 10 bases between them. CDR3 sequence reads: CSVEGRTPTGELFF. The CDR3 region has the DNA TGCAGCGTTGAAGGCCGGACACCCACCGGGGAGCTGTTTTTT.